The 16 T cell receptor beta chains listed next were all sequenced from one sample in a study of shared clonotypes between healthy human individuals. Data came from immunoSEQ multiplex PCR; TCRdb stores just in-frame clones and leaves some out. The data show approximately 940,000 clones, over 60% seen once. Material: memory CD4+ T cells sorted from blood. Subset denoted: CD45RA-negative fraction. These receptors were obtained from a man between 18 and 35 years old in good health.

The chain carries TRBV4-1 and TRBJ2-5, with 7 bases that match TRBD2. The J call may be in error: the DNA end matches TRBJ2-7 better. The CDR3 loop spans 13 amino acids. Germline V lookup: CDR1 MGHRA, CDR2 YSYEKL. CDR3: CASSHLGGYEQYF. CDR3 nucleotide sequence: TGCGCCAGCAGCCACTTGGGGGGGTACGAGCAGTACTTC.

In its sample, this clone was seen a few times. The V gene is TRBV30, the J gene TRBJ1-1; TRBD1 matches at 10 bases. The J segment lost 2 bases and the V segment lost 5 bases, leaving 2 bases of the junction unmatched. The CDR3 covers 13 residues. The germline CDR1 and CDR2 sequences are GTSNPN and SVGIG (reference sequence). The CDR3 DNA reads TGTGCCTGGGACAGGGGGCTTAACACTGAAGCTTTCTTT. It encodes CAWDRGLNTEAFF. Drawing the rest from reference TRBV30 and TRBJ1-1, the complete variable domain is SQTIHQWPATLVQPVGSPLSLECTVEGTSNPNLYWYRQAAGRGLQLLFYSVGIGQISSEVPQNLSASRPQDRQFILSSKKLLLSDSGFYLCAWDRGLNTEAFFGQGTRLTVV.

As for this clone: At the DNA level, this CDR3 is encoded by other sequences in the same sample as well. The rearrangement uses TRBV5-1 and TRBJ1-4; 7 positions match TRBD1. Trimming removed 4 bases from V and 6 bases from J; junction bases left unmatched: 3. The CDR3 has 13 amino acids. Germline-derived CDR1 and CDR2 are SGHRS and YFSETQ. The CDR3 DNA reads as TGCGCCAGCAGCCCTACAGGGGATGAAAAACTGTTTTTT. As protein: CASSPTGDEKLFF.

The chain carries TRBV9 and TRBJ1-2; D uncertain. The CDR3 is 13 residues long. The V end lost 2 bases, the J end lost 3 bases, and 8 bases lay between the germline ends. Germline V gene data show CDR1 as SGDLS and CDR2 as YYNGEE. The CDR3 sequence: CASSVSKDYGYTF. CDR3 in DNA: TGTGCCAGCAGCGTTAGCAAAGACTATGGCTACACCTTC.

The V call is TRBV10-2, the J call TRBJ1-1, with 8 positions matching TRBD1. The CDR3 has 12 amino acids. Germline V gives CDR1 WSHSY, CDR2 SAAADI. Germline trimming cut 6 bases from V and 5 bases from J; bases unmatched to any gene: 2. CDR3 bases: TGCGCCAGCAGGCGGACAGGGACTGAAGCTTTCTTT. Protein: CASRRTGTEAFF.

This clone was seen a handful of times. This rearrangement joins TRBV2 to TRBJ1-1, with D unclear. This CDR3 has 12 amino acids. Germline V lookup: CDR1 SNHLY, CDR2 FYNNEI. V lost 6 bases, J lost 1 base, and 6 bases lay in between. The CDR3 region is CASREGNTEAFF. CDR3 DNA sequence: TGTGCCAGCAGGGAGGGGAACACTGAAGCTTTCTTT.

V gene TRBV28 combines with J gene TRBJ2-5, with 10 nucleotides matching TRBD1. The CDR3 length is 14 residues. Per the germline V gene, CDR1 is MDHEN and CDR2 is SYDVKM. Losses at the gene ends were 2 bases for V and 5 bases for J; bases not matched to a gene: 2. The CDR3 region has the DNA TGTGCCAGCAGTTTAGACAGGGGGCTGGAGACCCAGTACTTC. Translating it yields CASSLDRGLETQYF.

The sample holds one count of this clone. The chain carries TRBV2 and TRBJ2-7; D ambiguous. Trimming left V 5 bases short and J 3 bases short, with 5 bases between. Germline V gene lookup returns CDR1 SNHLY and CDR2 FYNNEI. This CDR3 is built from 11 residues. CDR3 protein: CASSQSYEQYF. The CDR3 nucleotides read TGTGCCAGCAGTCAGAGCTACGAGCAGTACTTC.

The chain has TRBV11-2 and TRBJ2-7, with 11 bases identical to TRBD1. CDR1 and CDR2 from the germline V gene are SGHAT and FQNNGV. Germline trimming cut 3 bases from V and 6 bases from J; bases unmatched to any gene: 4. The CDR3 extends over 14 amino acids. DNA for the CDR3: TGTGCCAGCAGCTTCACCGGGACAGGGGGCGAGCAGTACTTC. Protein product: CASSFTGTGGEQYF.

The CDR3 loop is CASRSGQVDWTQYF. DNA of the CDR3: TGTGCCAGCCGTTCGGGACAGGTAGATTGGACCCAGTACTTC. J is TRBJ2-5 and V is TRBV19, with TRBD1 identical over 8 bases. The CDR3 contains 14 residues. CDR1 and CDR2 from the germline V gene are LNHDA and SQIVND (reference sequence). V lost 9 bases to trimming and J lost 7 bases; unmatched junction nucleotides: 13.

The chain joins TRBV30 to TRBJ1-5; no clear D gene. CDR1 is GTSNPN and CDR2 is SVGIG in the germline V gene (reference sequence). V lost 2 bases and J 3 bases, leaving 11 bases between the germline ends. The CDR3 loop spans 14 amino acids. The chain's CDR3 is CAWSRSSLNQPQHF. CDR3 nucleotide sequence: TGTGCCTGGAGTCGGTCATCCCTCAATCAGCCCCAGCATTTT.

V is TRBV7-2 and J is TRBJ1-2; 7 nucleotides agree with TRBD1. V trimming: 5 bases; J trimming: 4 bases; junction bases outside the gene matches: 7. This CDR3 has 14 amino acids. Germline CDR1 and CDR2: SGHTA and FQGNSA. CDR3 bases: TGTGCCAGCAGCCGGGACAGCCTATCCTATGGCTACACCTTC. Its protein product is CASSRDSLSYGYTF.

The chain uses TRBV11-1 and TRBJ1-2; no clear D. V lost 1 base and J 5 bases, leaving 14 bases between the germline ends. Germline loops: CDR1 SGHAT, CDR2 FQDESV (reference sequence). The CDR3 is 15 amino acids. The CDR3 spells CASSLGVTYTYGYTF. The CDR3 region has the DNA TGTGCCAGCAGCTTAGGAGTCACGTATACTTATGGCTACACCTTC.

This clone has only a few counts. The chain uses TRBV6-1 and TRBJ1-1; D is unresolved. Germline-derived CDR1 and CDR2 are MNHNS and SASEGT. Trimming removed 10 bases from V and 1 base from J, with 10 bases in between. The CDR3 extends over 12 amino acids. The CDR3 DNA reads TGTGCCACCATGTCTAAGAACACTGAAGCTTTCTTT. Translating gives CATMSKNTEAFF.

The chain carries TRBV19 and TRBJ2-7; 10 bases line up with TRBD1. V gave up 6 bases and J gave up 6 bases; unmatched junction bases: 14. The CDR3 contains 16 residues. Germline V CDR1 and CDR2: LNHDA, SQIVND (reference sequence). The DNA for the CDR3 is TGTGCCAGTAGACGTGTCACCGGGACAGGGGTTGGCGAGCAGTACTTC. This translates into CASRRVTGTGVGEQYF.

The rearrangement links TRBV7-9 to TRBJ2-3, with TRBD2 identical over 10 bases. CDR3 length: 17 amino acids. The ends lost 4 bases at V and 2 bases at J; junction bases unmatched: 9. From germline, CDR1 is SEHNR and CDR2 FQNEAQ (reference sequence). The CDR3 here is CASSSGRAGGFTDTQYF. The CDR3 DNA follows: TGTGCCAGCAGCTCGGGACGAGCGGGAGGGTTCACAGATACGCAGTATTTT. The full variable domain, with the rest looked up from reference TRBV7-9 and TRBJ2-3, is DTGVSQNPRHKITKRGQNVTFRCDPISEHNRLYWYRQTLGQGPEFLTYFQNEAQLEKSRLLSDRFSAERPKGSFSTLEIQRTEQGDSAMYLCASSSGRAGGFTDTQYFGPGTRLTVL.